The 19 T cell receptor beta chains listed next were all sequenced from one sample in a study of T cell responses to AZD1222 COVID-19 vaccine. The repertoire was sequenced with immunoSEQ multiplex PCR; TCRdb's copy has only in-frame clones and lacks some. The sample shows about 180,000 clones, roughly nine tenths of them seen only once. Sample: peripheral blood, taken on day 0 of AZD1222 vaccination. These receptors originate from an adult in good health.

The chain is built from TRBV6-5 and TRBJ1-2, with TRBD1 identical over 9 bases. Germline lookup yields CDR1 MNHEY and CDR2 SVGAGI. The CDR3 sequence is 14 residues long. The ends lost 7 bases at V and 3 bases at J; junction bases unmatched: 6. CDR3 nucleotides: TGTGCCAGCACCATAGGACAGGGGTACTATGGCTACACCTTC. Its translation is CASTIGQGYYGYTF.

CDR3 in DNA: TGTGCCAGCAGCCTTCACGGGGTGTCCGGGGAGCTGTTTTTT. Protein: CASSLHGVSGELFF. The chain recombines TRBV3-1 (or the pseudogene TRBV3-2) with TRBJ2-2, with D possibly being TRBD2 (5 bases). Germline CDR1 reads LGHDT; CDR2 reads YNNKEL (reference sequence). The CDR3 has 14 residues. V was clipped by 4 bases and J by 6 bases, with 12 bases between them.

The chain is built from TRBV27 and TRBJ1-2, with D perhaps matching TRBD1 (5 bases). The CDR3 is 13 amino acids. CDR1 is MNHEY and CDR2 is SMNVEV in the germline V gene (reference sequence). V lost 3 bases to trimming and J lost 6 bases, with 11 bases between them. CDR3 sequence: CASSFGGVDGYTF. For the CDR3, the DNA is TGTGCCAGCAGTTTTGGGGGAGTCGATGGCTACACCTTC.

CDR3 coding DNA: TGTGCCAGTAGTATAACCGGAACAGGGGGTGAGACCCAGTACTTC. It is translated as CASSITGTGGETQYF. The V gene is TRBV19, the J gene TRBJ2-5; 8 bases map to TRBD1. J lost 5 bases, V lost 2 bases, and 7 bases had no gene match. The CDR3 is 15 amino acids. Per germline, CDR1 LNHDA and CDR2 SQIVND (reference sequence).

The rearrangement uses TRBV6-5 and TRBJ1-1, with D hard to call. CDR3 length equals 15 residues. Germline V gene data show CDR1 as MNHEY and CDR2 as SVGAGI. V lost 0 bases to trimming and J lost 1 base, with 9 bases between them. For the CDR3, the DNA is TGTGCCAGCAGTTACTCGGCCTCTAGGAACACTGAAGCTTTCTTT. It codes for CASSYSASRNTEAFF.

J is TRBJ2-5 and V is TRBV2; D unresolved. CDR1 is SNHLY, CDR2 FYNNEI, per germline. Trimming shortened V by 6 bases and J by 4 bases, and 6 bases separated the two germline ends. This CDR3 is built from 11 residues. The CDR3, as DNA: TGTGCCAGCAGCCCTATAGAGACCCAGTACTTC. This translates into CASSPIETQYF.

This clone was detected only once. CDR3 bases: TGTGCCAGTTCCCGTGAGGGAATAGGCAATCAGCCCCAGCATTTT. This codes for CASSREGIGNQPQHF. This chain uses TRBV19 with TRBJ1-5; no reliable D call. The CDR3 runs to 15 residues. V dropped 8 bases and J dropped 2 bases, with 16 bases sitting between them. Looked up from germline, CDR1 is LNHDA and CDR2 is SQIVND (reference sequence).

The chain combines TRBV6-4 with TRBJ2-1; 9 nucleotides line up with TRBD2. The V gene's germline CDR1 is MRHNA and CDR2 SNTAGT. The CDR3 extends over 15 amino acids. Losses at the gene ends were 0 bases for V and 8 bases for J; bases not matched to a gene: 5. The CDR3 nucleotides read TGTGCCAGCAGTGACTCGGGCGGGGGGGCGGATGAGCAGTTCTTC. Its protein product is CASSDSGGGADEQFF.

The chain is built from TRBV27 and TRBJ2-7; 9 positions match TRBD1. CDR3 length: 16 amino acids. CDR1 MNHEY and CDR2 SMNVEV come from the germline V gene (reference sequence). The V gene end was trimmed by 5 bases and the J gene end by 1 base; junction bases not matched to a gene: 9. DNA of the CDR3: TGTGCCAGCAGTCAGACCGGGACAGGGAGTTCCTACGAGCAGTACGTC. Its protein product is CASSQTGTGSSYEQYV.

CDR3 sequence (DNA): TGTGCCAGCAGCTCCGGACAGGAATATGGCTACACCTTC. It is translated as CASSSGQEYGYTF. V and J are TRBV11-2 and TRBJ1-2, with 7 bases aligning to TRBD1. The V and J ends lost 4 bases and 5 bases, in that order; junction bases with no gene match: 4. CDR3 length: 13 amino acids. Germline V lookup: CDR1 SGHAT, CDR2 FQNNGV.

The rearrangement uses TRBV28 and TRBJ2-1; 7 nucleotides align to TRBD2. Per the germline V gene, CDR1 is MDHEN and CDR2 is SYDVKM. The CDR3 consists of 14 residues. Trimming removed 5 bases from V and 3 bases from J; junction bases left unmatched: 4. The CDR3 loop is CASSTGTNYNEQFF. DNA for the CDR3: TGTGCCAGCAGTACCGGGACTAACTACAATGAGCAGTTCTTC. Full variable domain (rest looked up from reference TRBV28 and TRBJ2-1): DVKVTQSSRYLVKRTGEKVFLECVQDMDHENMFWYRQDPGLGLRLIYFSYDVKMKEKGDIPEGYSVSREKKERFSLILESASTNQTSMYLCASSTGTNYNEQFFGPGTRLTVL.

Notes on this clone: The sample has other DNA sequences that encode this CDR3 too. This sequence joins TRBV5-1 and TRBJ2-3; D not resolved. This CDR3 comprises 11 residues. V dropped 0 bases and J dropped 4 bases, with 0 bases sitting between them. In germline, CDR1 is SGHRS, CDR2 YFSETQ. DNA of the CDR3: TGCGCCAGCAGCTTGGCAGATACGCAGTATTTT. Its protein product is CASSLADTQYF.

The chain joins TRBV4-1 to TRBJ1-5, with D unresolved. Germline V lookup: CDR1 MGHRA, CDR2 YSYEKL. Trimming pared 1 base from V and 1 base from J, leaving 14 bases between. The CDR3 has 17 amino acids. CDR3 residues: CASSQGRASQSNQPQHF. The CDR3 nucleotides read TGCGCCAGCAGCCAAGGGAGGGCGAGCCAGAGCAATCAGCCCCAGCATTTT.

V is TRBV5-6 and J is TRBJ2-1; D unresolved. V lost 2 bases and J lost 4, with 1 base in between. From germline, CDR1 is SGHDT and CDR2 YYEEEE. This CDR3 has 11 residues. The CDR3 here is CASSLYNEQFF. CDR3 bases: TGTGCCAGCAGCTTATACAATGAGCAGTTCTTC.

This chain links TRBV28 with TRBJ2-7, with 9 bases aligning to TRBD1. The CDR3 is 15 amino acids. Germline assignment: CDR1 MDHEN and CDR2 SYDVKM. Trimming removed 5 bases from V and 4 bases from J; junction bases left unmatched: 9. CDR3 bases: TGTGCCAGCAGTGACCGGGACAGGGTTTTTTACGAGCAGTACTTC. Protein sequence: CASSDRDRVFYEQYF.

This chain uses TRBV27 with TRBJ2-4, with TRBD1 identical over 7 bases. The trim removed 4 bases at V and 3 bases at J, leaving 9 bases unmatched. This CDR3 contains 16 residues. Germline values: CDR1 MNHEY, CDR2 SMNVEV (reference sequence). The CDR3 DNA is TGTGCCAGCAGTTCTGGTAGACAGGGAAGCAAAAACATTCAGTACTTC. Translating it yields CASSSGRQGSKNIQYF.

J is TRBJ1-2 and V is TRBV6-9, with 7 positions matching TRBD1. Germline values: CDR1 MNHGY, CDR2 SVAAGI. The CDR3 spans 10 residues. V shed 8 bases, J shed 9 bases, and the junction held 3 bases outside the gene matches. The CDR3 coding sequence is TGTGCCAGCCAGACAGGGAGCTACACCTTC. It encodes CASQTGSYTF.

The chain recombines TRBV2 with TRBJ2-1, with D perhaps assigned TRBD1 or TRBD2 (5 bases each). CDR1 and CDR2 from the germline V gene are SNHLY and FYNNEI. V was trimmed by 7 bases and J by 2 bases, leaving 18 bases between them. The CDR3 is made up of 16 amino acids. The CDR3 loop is CASTPPGRMTYNEQFF. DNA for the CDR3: TGTGCCAGCACCCCTCCGGGACGGATGACCTACAATGAGCAGTTCTTC.

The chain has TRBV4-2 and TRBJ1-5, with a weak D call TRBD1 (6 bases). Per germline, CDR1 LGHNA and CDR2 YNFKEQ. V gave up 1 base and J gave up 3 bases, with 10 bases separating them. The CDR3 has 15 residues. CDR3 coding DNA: TGTGCCAGCAGCCAAGGTACAGGGTTCAATCAGCCCCAGCATTTT. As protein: CASSQGTGFNQPQHF.